Below, 27 T cell receptor beta chains from the same sample are listed, as sequenced in a study of blood T cell repertoires in COVID-19. The method was immunoSEQ multiplex PCR; TCRdb's version includes in-frame clones alone and lacks a portion of them. Seen here are about 320,000 clones, about 88% observed once, and the top ten hold 2.6%. The sequenced material came from PBMCs or T cells enriched from blood (not recorded which). These receptors were taken from a man aged 60 to 69 who had recovered from COVID-19.

The J gene is TRBJ2-7, the V gene TRBV27, with D maybe TRBD1 (6 bases). With 2 bases removed from V and 2 bases from J, the gap between germline ends came to 28 bases. Germline lookup yields CDR1 MNHEY and CDR2 SMNVEV (reference sequence). This CDR3 contains 20 residues. The CDR3 sequence: CASSLTPIKRTGPQTYEQYF. The CDR3, as DNA: TGTGCCAGCAGTTTAACTCCAATCAAGAGAACAGGGCCCCAAACCTACGAGCAGTACTTC.

The chain has TRBV5-6 and TRBJ1-4; maybe TRBD1 (5 bases). The V gene's germline CDR1 is SGHDT and CDR2 YYEEEE. Trimming stripped 2 bases from V and 6 bases from J, with 8 bases between. CDR3 length: 13 amino acids. The CDR3 protein is CASSFTGYEKLFF. The DNA for the CDR3 is TGTGCCAGCAGCTTTACAGGTTATGAAAAACTGTTTTTT.

In this sample, this clone turned up once. V is TRBV4-1 and J is TRBJ2-3; D is unclear. The CDR3 covers 12 residues. Germline V gene data show CDR1 as MGHRA and CDR2 as YSYEKL. V lost 4 bases, J lost 8 bases, and 10 bases lay in between. The CDR3 reads CASSPLLGTQYF. The CDR3 DNA sequence: TGCGCCAGCAGCCCGTTACTCGGTACGCAGTATTTT.

The rearrangement uses TRBV6-5 and TRBJ1-1; TRBD1 is a possible D gene (5 bases). The CDR3 consists of 13 residues. CDR1 and CDR2 (germline): MNHEY, SVGAGI. The germline V and J ends were trimmed by 7 bases and 4 bases, with 13 bases remaining between them. In nucleotides, the CDR3 is TGTGCCAGCACCACACGGGGGTTCACTGAAGCTTTCTTT. It yields the protein CASTTRGFTEAFF.

This chain joins TRBV25-1 and TRBJ1-4; 12 nucleotides match TRBD1. This CDR3 spans 17 amino acids. The ends lost 6 bases at V and 6 bases at J; junction bases unmatched: 11. Germline values: CDR1 MGHDK, CDR2 SYGVNS. CDR3 nucleotide sequence: TGTGCCAGCAGAGCCGGGACAGGGGGCCATCCGTATGAAAAACTGTTTTTT. It specifies CASRAGTGGHPYEKLFF.

The chain recombines TRBV19 with TRBJ1-1, with 10 bases fitting TRBD1. V gave up 6 bases and J gave up 5 bases; unmatched junction bases: 6. Germline V gives CDR1 LNHDA, CDR2 SQIVND (reference sequence). This CDR3 has 14 amino acids. The CDR3 is CASRGQGLKTEAFF. CDR3 bases: TGTGCCAGTAGGGGACAGGGGTTAAAGACTGAAGCTTTCTTT.

The J gene is TRBJ2-7, the V gene TRBV7-9; D gene uncertain. Germline V gene data show CDR1 as SEHNR and CDR2 as FQNEAQ (reference sequence). V lost 4 bases and J lost 6, with 13 bases in between. This CDR3 region has 13 residues. CDR3: CASSSNPKVEQYF. Written as DNA, the CDR3 is TGTGCCAGCAGCTCGAACCCTAAAGTCGAGCAGTACTTC.

The chain couples TRBV7-8 to TRBJ1-1; TRBD1 might be the D (5 bases). The germline CDR1 and CDR2 sequences are SGHVS and FQNEAQ. The CDR3 has 14 amino acids. The V and J ends lost 3 bases and 5 bases respectively, with 13 bases between them. In nucleotides, the CDR3 is TGTGCCAGCAGCTTTGGAGGGAGGGGAACTGAAGCTTTCTTT. Translation: CASSFGGRGTEAFF.

The chain has TRBV5-1 and TRBJ1-4; maybe TRBD1 (5 bases). The CDR3 sequence is 14 residues long. Germline V lookup: CDR1 SGHRS, CDR2 YFSETQ. The V gene lost 0 bases and the J gene lost 3 bases, with 6 bases spanning the gap. CDR3 residues: CASSLVTANEKLFF. In nucleotides, the CDR3 is TGCGCCAGCAGCTTGGTGACAGCTAATGAAAAACTGTTTTTT.

The rearrangement joins TRBV29-1 to TRBJ2-7; no firm D call. Germline CDR1 SQVTM, CDR2 ANQGSEA. This CDR3 is built from 12 residues. The germline V and J ends were trimmed by 5 bases and 2 bases, with 10 bases remaining between them. CDR3 in amino acids: CSVRESAYEQYF. For the CDR3, the DNA is TGCAGCGTTCGCGAGTCGGCCTACGAGCAGTACTTC.

The J gene is TRBJ2-6, the V gene TRBV5-1; no firm D call. This CDR3 has 14 residues. In germline, CDR1 is SGHRS, CDR2 YFSETQ. V shed 1 base and J shed 4 bases, with 6 bases lying between them. CDR3 coding DNA: TGCGCCAGCAGCTTGAATCCGGGGGCCAACGTCCTGACTTTC. This encodes CASSLNPGANVLTF.

V usage is TRBV5-1 and J usage is TRBJ2-5; possible D gene TRBD2, 5 bases. This CDR3 has 15 amino acids. V shed 2 bases and J shed 5 bases, with 16 bases lying between them. The germline CDR1 and CDR2 sequences are SGHRS and YFSETQ. DNA of the CDR3: TGCGCCAGCAGCTTAGACTATAGGCGGGCGGAGACCCAGTACTTC. Protein product: CASSLDYRRAETQYF. The full variable domain, in which reference TRBV5-1 and TRBJ2-5 provide the parts outside the CDR3, is KAGVTQTPRYLIKTRGQQVTLSCSPISGHRSVSWYQQTPGQGLQFLFEYFSETQRNKGNFPGRFSGRQFSNSRSEMNVSTLELGDSALYLCASSLDYRRAETQYFGPGTRLLVL.

This chain connects TRBV5-6 to TRBJ1-2; 7 bases map to TRBD1. V gave up 4 bases and J gave up 2 bases; unmatched junction bases: 5. The germline gives CDR1 SGHDT, CDR2 YYEEEE. CDR3 length: 14 amino acids. CDR3 nucleotides: TGTGCCAGCAGCCCCGGGACAGCGAACTATGGCTACACCTTC. Protein sequence: CASSPGTANYGYTF.

The chain is built from TRBV6-4 and TRBJ1-2, with a weak D call TRBD1 (5 bases). The germline V gene encodes CDR1 MRHNA and CDR2 SNTAGT. V was clipped by 3 bases and J by 8 bases, with 7 bases between them. The CDR3 spans 11 residues. The CDR3 coding sequence is TGTGCCAGCAGTGAGGGGCGCGGCTACACCTTC. Translation: CASSEGRGYTF.

The V and J genes are TRBV5-1 and TRBJ2-1, with 9 bases matching TRBD2. The V and J ends lost 4 bases and 9 bases, in that order; junction bases with no gene match: 11. Germline V lookup: CDR1 SGHRS, CDR2 YFSETQ. CDR3 length: 15 residues. The CDR3 spells CASSPYSGSISEQFF. In DNA form, the CDR3 reads TGCGCCAGCAGCCCATATAGCGGGAGCATAAGTGAGCAGTTCTTC.

V and J are TRBV6-5 and TRBJ1-3; tentatively, D is TRBD1 (5 bases). The ends were cut back, 6 bases at V and 3 bases at J, with 12 bases in the middle. This CDR3 spans 14 amino acids. Germline CDR1 is MNHEY and CDR2 is SVGAGI. CDR3 sequence (DNA): TGTGCCAGCAGGTCAGGGTATCATGGAAACACCATATATTTT. It yields the protein CASRSGYHGNTIYF.

The gene calls are TRBV29-1 and TRBJ1-1, with a weak D call TRBD1 (5 bases). The CDR3 runs to 12 residues. Germline-derived CDR1 and CDR2 are SQVTM and ANQGSEA. Between the trimmed V and J ends, which lost 6 bases and 2 bases, there was a span of 10 bases. The CDR3 region is CSVFQGNTEAFF. For the CDR3, the DNA is TGCAGCGTCTTTCAGGGAAACACTGAAGCTTTCTTT.

The chain recombines TRBV7-2 with TRBJ2-5; D unclear. The CDR3 totals 14 residues. Germline loops: CDR1 SGHTA, CDR2 FQGNSA. Trimming shortened V by 1 base and J by 3 bases, and 9 bases separated the two germline ends. Here the CDR3 reads CASSLVGLEETQYF. The CDR3 DNA sequence: TGTGCCAGCAGCTTAGTTGGTTTAGAAGAGACCCAGTACTTC.

V is TRBV29-1 and J is TRBJ2-3; 7 nucleotides agree with TRBD1. Losses at the gene ends were 4 bases for V and 2 bases for J; bases not matched to a gene: 6. The CDR3 consists of 14 residues. Germline V gives CDR1 SQVTM, CDR2 ANQGSEA. Here the CDR3 reads CSVGWGQNTDTQYF. CDR3 in DNA: TGCAGCGTTGGATGGGGACAGAACACAGATACGCAGTATTTT.

The gene calls are TRBV11-3 and TRBJ1-1; no definite D call. Germline CDR1 is SGHNT and CDR2 is YENEEA. This CDR3 contains 12 residues. V lost 5 bases, J lost 2 bases, and 6 bases lay in between. The CDR3 loop reads CASSRVNTEAFF. The CDR3 DNA follows: TGTGCCAGCAGCCGAGTAAACACTGAAGCTTTCTTT.

The chain is built from TRBV11-3 and TRBJ2-7, with 10 bases that match TRBD1. The germline V gene has CDR1 SGHNT and CDR2 YENEEA. The CDR3 is 15 amino acids. The junction had 6 bases not matched to a gene; V was cut back by 5 bases and J by 2 bases. CDR3 loop: CASSPGQGFAYEQYF. CDR3 sequence (DNA): TGTGCCAGCAGCCCGGGACAGGGGTTTGCCTACGAGCAGTACTTC.

V is TRBV11-1 and J is TRBJ2-3; 9 bases are a match to TRBD1. V gave up 5 bases and J gave up 5 bases; unmatched junction bases: 5. The CDR3 is made up of 14 amino acids. Germline V lookup: CDR1 SGHAT, CDR2 FQDESV (reference sequence). CDR3 residues: CASSRGTGRDTQYF. The CDR3 DNA reads as TGTGCCAGCAGCAGAGGGACAGGGAGAGATACGCAGTATTTT.

The chain joins TRBV6-5 to TRBJ1-5; TRBD1 matches at 8 bases. Germline-derived CDR1 and CDR2 are MNHEY and SVGAGI. The ends lost 8 bases at V and 6 bases at J; junction bases unmatched: 9. The CDR3 is 14 amino acids. The CDR3 is CASLPRQGSQPQHF. For the CDR3, the DNA is TGTGCCAGCCTACCGAGACAGGGGAGTCAGCCCCAGCATTTT.

This clone is a singleton in its sample. The V gene is TRBV19, the J gene TRBJ1-4, with D unresolved. V was cut by 5 bases and J by 4 bases, with 11 bases left in between. This CDR3 is 14 amino acids long. The germline CDR1 and CDR2 sequences are LNHDA and SQIVND (reference sequence). The CDR3 protein is CASSQVYLNEKLFF. For the CDR3, the DNA is TGTGCCAGTAGTCAGGTTTACCTTAATGAAAAACTGTTTTTT.

The rearrangement uses TRBV5-4 and TRBJ2-5; 11 nucleotides agree with TRBD1. The V gene end was trimmed by 2 bases and the J gene end by 2 bases; junction bases not matched to a gene: 5. Germline values: CDR1 SGHNT, CDR2 YYREEE (reference sequence). The CDR3 is 16 residues long. The CDR3: CASSLPGQGGQETQYF. The CDR3 coding sequence is TGTGCCAGCAGCTTACCGGGACAGGGGGGGCAAGAGACCCAGTACTTC.

This chain links TRBV21-1 with TRBJ2-7; TRBD2, the table's D call, was not compared with the DNA. TRBV21-1 counts as a pseudogene. The CDR3 is 18 residues long. The CDR3 region has the DNA TGTGCCAGCAGCAAAGTATGTGGGGGAGGCGGGCAGGCCTACGAGCAGTACTTC. Protein sequence: CASSKVCGGGGQAYEQYF.

The chain has TRBV19 and TRBJ1-2; 7 nucleotides line up with TRBD1. CDR3 length equals 16 residues. The germline V gene has CDR1 LNHDA and CDR2 SQIVND (reference sequence). J lost 2 bases, V lost 0 bases, and 6 bases had no gene match. The DNA of the CDR3 is TGTGCCAGTAGTATAGATAGGACAGGAGAAAACTATGGCTACACCTTC. Its translation: CASSIDRTGENYGYTF. Complete variable domain (other parts from reference TRBV19 and TRBJ1-2): DGGITQSPKYLFRKEGQNVTLSCEQNLNHDAMYWYRQDPGQGLRLIYYSQIVNDFQKGDIAEGYSVSREKKESFPLTVTSAQKNPTAFYLCASSIDRTGENYGYTFGSGTRLTVV.